This TCR beta chain was captured in a study of shared T cell receptors in the human thymus. TCRdb keeps only in-frame clones here, not all; method: immunoSEQ multiplex PCR. This sample yields about 660,000 clones, of which 87% are seen a single time; about 0.0094% belongs to the top ten. This sample was also put to use in a study of human thymus T cells. From that report: The thymus tissue came from resections taken during corrective heart surgery. Related research reported highly overlapping thymic repertoires among unrelated individuals.

Sequencing used thymocytes. This clonotype was obtained from a boy less than two years old with a congenital heart defect.

The CDR3, as DNA: TGCGCCAGCAGCTTGGAAGGGGGTGAGCAGTACTTC. Protein product: CASSLEGGEQYF. The genes are TRBV5-1 and TRBJ2-5, with D maybe TRBD1 (6 bases). The germline V gene has CDR1 SGHRS and CDR2 YFSETQ. This CDR3 spans 12 amino acids. V was trimmed by 0 bases and J by 11 bases, leaving 11 bases between them.